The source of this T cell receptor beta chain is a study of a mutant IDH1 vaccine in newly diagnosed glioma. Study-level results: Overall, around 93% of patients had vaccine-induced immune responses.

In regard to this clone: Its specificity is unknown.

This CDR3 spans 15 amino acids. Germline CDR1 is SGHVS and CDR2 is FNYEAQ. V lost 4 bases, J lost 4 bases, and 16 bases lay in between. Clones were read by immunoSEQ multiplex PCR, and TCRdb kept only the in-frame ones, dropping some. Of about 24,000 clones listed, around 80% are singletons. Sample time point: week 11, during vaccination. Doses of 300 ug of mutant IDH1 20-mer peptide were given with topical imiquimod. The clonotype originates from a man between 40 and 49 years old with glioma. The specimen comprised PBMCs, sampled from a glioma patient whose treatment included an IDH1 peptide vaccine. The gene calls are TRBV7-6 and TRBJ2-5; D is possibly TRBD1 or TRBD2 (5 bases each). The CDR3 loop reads CASSSSEGQGETQYF. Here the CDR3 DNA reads TGTGCCAGCAGCTCCTCTGAGGGGCAGGGAGAGACCCAGTACTTC.